One and the same sample provided the 6 T cell receptor beta chains below, sequenced in a study of cytomegalovirus exposure and HLA in healthy donors. The method was immunoSEQ multiplex PCR; TCRdb's version includes in-frame clones alone and lacks a portion of them. This sample has approximately 200,000 clones, with 80% to 95% found just once. The material sequenced was PBMCs. The receptors come from a woman younger than 35 in good health and CMV-seronegative.

The J gene is TRBJ1-1, the V gene TRBV30; 7 bases map to TRBD1. The length of the CDR3 is 15 residues. Germline loops: CDR1 GTSNPN, CDR2 SVGIG (reference sequence). V lost 3 bases to trimming and J lost 3 bases; unmatched junction nucleotides: 10. The CDR3 is CAWSSPDRVDTEAFF. The CDR3 DNA follows: TGTGCCTGGAGCTCTCCCGACAGGGTGGACACTGAAGCTTTCTTT.

Note on this clone: Different DNA sequences within this sample yield the same CDR3. The V call is TRBV9, the J call TRBJ1-1; tentative D call: TRBD1 (5 bases). This CDR3 comprises 14 residues. CDR1 SGDLS and CDR2 YYNGEE come from the germline V gene. Trimming shortened V by 0 bases and J by 4 bases, and 10 bases separated the two germline ends. CDR3 protein: CASSVAGPGTEAFF. The CDR3 region has the DNA TGTGCCAGCAGCGTAGCAGGGCCCGGCACTGAAGCTTTCTTT. The entire variable domain, with the rest obtained from reference TRBV9 and TRBJ1-1, is as follows: DSGVTQTPKHLITATGQRVTLRCSPRSGDLSVYWYQQSLDQGLQFLIQYYNGEERAKGNILERFSAQQFPDLHSELNLSSLELGDSALYFCASSVAGPGTEAFFGQGTRLTVV.

The rearrangement joins TRBV11-1 to TRBJ2-7, with TRBD1 identical over 8 bases. The CDR3 spans 15 residues. The V segment lost 5 bases and the J segment 5 bases; nucleotides outside the gene matches: 11. Germline CDR1 and CDR2: SGHAT and FQDESV (reference sequence). The CDR3 DNA reads TGTGCCAGCAGCCCCCGGGACAGGAGGGTCCACGAGCAGTACTTC. Residues: CASSPRDRRVHEQYF.

V usage is TRBV7-8 and J usage is TRBJ2-7, with D perhaps TRBD2 (7 bases). The ends were cut back, 1 base at V and 0 bases at J, with 13 bases in the middle. Germline CDR1 SGHVS, CDR2 FQNEAQ. There are 16 residues in the CDR3. The CDR3 coding sequence is TGTGCCAGCAGCTTAGAGGGGGGCGGGAGCTCCTACGAGCAGTACTTC. Its protein is CASSLEGGGSSYEQYF.

The J gene is TRBJ2-5, the V gene TRBV25-1; 9 positions match TRBD2. V lost 2 bases and J lost 2; bases outside the gene matches: 9. CDR3 size: 17 residues. The germline V gene has CDR1 MGHDK and CDR2 SYGVNS. The CDR3 nucleotides are TGTGCCAGCAGTGAAGGGGCCCTAGCGGGACCTCAAGAGACCCAGTACTTC. Protein sequence: CASSEGALAGPQETQYF.

V gene TRBV19 combines with J gene TRBJ1-4; 10 nucleotides line up with TRBD1. The CDR3 sequence is 15 residues long. In germline, CDR1 is LNHDA, CDR2 SQIVND (reference sequence). The junction had 9 bases not matched to a gene; V was cut back by 6 bases and J by 8 bases. The CDR3 reads CASSNPGQGREKLFF. In DNA, the CDR3 is TGTGCCAGTAGCAACCCGGGACAGGGGAGAGAAAAACTGTTTTTT.